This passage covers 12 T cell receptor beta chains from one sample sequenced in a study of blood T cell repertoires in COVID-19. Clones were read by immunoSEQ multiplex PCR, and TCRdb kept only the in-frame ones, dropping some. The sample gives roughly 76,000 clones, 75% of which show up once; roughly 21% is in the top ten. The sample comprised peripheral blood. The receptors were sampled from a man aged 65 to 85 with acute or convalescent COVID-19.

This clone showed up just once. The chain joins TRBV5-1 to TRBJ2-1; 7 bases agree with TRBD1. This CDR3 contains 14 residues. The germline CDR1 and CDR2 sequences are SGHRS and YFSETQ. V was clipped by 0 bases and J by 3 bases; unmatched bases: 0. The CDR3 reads CASSLGQGYNEQFF. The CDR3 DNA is TGCGCCAGCAGCTTGGGACAGGGCTACAATGAGCAGTTCTTC.

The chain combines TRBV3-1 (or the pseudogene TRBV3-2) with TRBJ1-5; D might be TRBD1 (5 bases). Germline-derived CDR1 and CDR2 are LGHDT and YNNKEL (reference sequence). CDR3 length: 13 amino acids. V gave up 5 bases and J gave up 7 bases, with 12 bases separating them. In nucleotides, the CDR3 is TGTGCCAGCAGCGTGACAGTCTCCCAGCCCCAGCATTTT. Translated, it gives CASSVTVSQPQHF.

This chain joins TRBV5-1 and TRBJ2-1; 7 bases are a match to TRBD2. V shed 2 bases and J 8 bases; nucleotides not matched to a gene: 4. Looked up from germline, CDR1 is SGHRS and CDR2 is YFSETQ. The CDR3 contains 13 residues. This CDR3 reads CASSFGEGDEQFF. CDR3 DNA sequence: TGCGCCAGCAGCTTTGGGGAGGGCGATGAGCAGTTCTTC.

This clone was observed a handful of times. DNA for the CDR3: TGTGCCAGCAGCTTGGCCCCGCGGTTCACTGAAGCTTTCTTT. Translation: CASSLAPRFTEAFF. The chain combines TRBV5-5 with TRBJ1-1; D is unresolved. The CDR3 contains 14 residues. With 0 bases removed from V and 4 bases from J, the gap between germline ends came to 10 bases. Germline lookup yields CDR1 SGHKS and CDR2 YYEKEE (reference sequence).

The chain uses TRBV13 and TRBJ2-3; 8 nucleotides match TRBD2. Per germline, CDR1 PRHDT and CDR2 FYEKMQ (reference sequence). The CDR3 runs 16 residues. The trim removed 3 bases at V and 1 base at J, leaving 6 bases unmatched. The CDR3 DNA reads TGTGCCAGCAGCTTCCGAGCGGGAGTCGGCACAGATACGCAGTATTTT. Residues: CASSFRAGVGTDTQYF. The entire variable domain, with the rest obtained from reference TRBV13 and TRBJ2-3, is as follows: AAGVIQSPRHLIKEKRETATLKCYPIPRHDTVYWYQQGPGQDPQFLISFYEKMQSDKGSIPDRFSAQQFSDYHSELNMSSLELGDSALYFCASSFRAGVGTDTQYFGPGTRLTVL.

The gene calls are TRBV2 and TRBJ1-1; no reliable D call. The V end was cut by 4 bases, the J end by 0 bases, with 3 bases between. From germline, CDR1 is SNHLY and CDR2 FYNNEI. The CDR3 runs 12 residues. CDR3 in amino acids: CASSGVNTEAFF. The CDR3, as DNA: TGTGCCAGCAGTGGCGTGAACACTGAAGCTTTCTTT.

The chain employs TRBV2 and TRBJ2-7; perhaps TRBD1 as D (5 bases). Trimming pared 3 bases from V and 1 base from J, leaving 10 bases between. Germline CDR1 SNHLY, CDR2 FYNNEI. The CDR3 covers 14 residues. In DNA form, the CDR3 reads TGTGCCAGCAGTGAGCATCCAGGGTCCTACGAGCAGTACTTC. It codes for CASSEHPGSYEQYF.

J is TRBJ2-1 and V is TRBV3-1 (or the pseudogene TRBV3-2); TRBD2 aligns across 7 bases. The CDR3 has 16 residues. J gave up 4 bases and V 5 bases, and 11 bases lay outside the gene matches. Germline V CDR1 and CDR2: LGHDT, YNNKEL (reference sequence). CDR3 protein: CASSALGGRVYNEQFF. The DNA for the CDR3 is TGTGCCAGCAGCGCACTGGGCGGGAGAGTATACAATGAGCAGTTCTTC.

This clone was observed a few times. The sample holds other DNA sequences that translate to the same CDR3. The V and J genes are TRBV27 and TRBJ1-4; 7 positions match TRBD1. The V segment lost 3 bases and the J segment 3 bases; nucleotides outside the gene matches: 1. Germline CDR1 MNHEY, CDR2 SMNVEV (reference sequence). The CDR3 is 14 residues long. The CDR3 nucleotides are TGTGCCAGCAGTTTTGGACAGGCTAATGAAAAACTGTTTTTT. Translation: CASSFGQANEKLFF.

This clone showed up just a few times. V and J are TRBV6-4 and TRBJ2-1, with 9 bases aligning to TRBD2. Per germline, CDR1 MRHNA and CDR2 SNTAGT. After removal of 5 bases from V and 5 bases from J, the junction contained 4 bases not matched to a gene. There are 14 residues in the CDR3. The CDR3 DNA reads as TGTGCCAGCAGTCCCGGACTAGCGAACAATGAGCAGTTCTTC. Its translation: CASSPGLANNEQFF.

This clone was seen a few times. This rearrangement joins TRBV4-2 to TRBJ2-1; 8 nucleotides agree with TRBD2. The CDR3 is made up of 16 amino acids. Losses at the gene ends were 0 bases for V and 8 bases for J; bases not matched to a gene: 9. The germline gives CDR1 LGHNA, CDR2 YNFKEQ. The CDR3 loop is CASSQDRREGRDEQFF. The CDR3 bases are TGTGCCAGCAGCCAAGATCGACGGGAGGGCCGGGATGAGCAGTTCTTC.

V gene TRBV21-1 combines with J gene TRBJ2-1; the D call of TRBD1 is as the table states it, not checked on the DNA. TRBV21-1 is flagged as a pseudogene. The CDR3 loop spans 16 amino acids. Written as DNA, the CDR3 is TGTGCCAGCAGCAAAGATAAGGTGGGCAGGGGAGATGAGCAGTTCTTC. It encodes CASSKDKVGRGDEQFF.